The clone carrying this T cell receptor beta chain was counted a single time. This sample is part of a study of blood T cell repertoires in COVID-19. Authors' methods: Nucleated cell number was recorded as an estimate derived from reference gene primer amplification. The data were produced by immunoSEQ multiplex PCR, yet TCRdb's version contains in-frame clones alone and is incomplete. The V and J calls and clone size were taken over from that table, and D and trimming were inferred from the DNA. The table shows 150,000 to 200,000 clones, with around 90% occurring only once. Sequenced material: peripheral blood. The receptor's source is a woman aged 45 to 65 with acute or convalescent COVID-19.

CDR3 protein: CASSSRWSMNTEAFF. CDR3 DNA: TGTGCCAGCAGTTCCCGATGGAGCATGAACACTGAAGCTTTCTTT. The V call is TRBV5-5, the J call TRBJ1-1; the D is unclear. Germline V gene lookup returns CDR1 SGHKS and CDR2 YYEKEE (reference sequence). V gave up 5 bases and J gave up 0 bases, with 14 bases separating them. The CDR3 runs to 15 residues. Looking up the rest from reference TRBV5-5 and TRBJ1-1 gives the full variable domain: DAGVTQSPTHLIKTRGQQVTLRCSPISGHKSVSWYQQVLGQGPQFIFQYYEKEERGRGNFPDRFSARQFPNYSSELNVNALLLGDSALYLCASSSRWSMNTEAFFGQGTRLTVV.